This T cell receptor beta chain emerged from a study of Graves' ophthalmopathy and Graves' hyperthyroidism. Germline V gives CDR1 SGDLS, CDR2 YYNGEE. This CDR3 is built from 16 residues. The ends were cut back, 7 bases at V and 14 bases at J, with 28 bases in the middle. In this sample, this clonotype turned up a few times. RNA transcripts served as template for amplifying TCR beta CDR3 sequences. First-round RT-PCR relied on HTBI primers, and a second-round multiplex PCR came next. TCRdb redid the calling of the multiplex PCR reads with MiXCR, one entry per CDR3 protein. Of about 700,000 distinct CDR3 sequences in the sample, 35% to 50% are singletons; the top ten hold approximately 46%. The study excluded patients with other autoimmune diseases, uncontrolled infections, pregnancy or lactation.

The sample comprised peripheral blood. The source of this sequence is an adult man with Graves' ophthalmopathy. The genes are TRBV9 and TRBJ1-6, with D perhaps matching TRBD1 (6 bases). DNA of the CDR3: TGTGCCAGCTCACCTGAATCGGCAGGGGAGGGAGATTCCCTCCACTTT. Amino acids: CASSPESAGEGDSLHF.